The clone carrying this T cell receptor (beta chain) appeared many times. Germline V lookup: CDR1 LGHNT, CDR2 FRNRAP. V shed 2 bases, J shed 6 bases, and the junction held 12 bases outside the gene matches. The length of the CDR3 is 17 residues. TCRdb used MiXCR to reprocess the 5' RACE reads, holding one entry per CDR3 protein. The sample consists of approximately 52,000 distinct CDR3 sequences, roughly 14% of them appearing once. The record originates from a study of T cells of healthy individuals. This clonotype was sampled from a human donor in good health. The chain uses TRBV12-5 and TRBJ1-5; 8 bases match TRBD1. CDR3 nucleotide sequence: TGTGCTAGTGGTTTGAGCCCCCCAACAGGGACAGGTCAGCCCCAGCATTTT. This gives the protein CASGLSPPTGTGQPQHF.